The next 20 T cell receptor beta chains were all read from a single sample in a study of molecular identifiers for immune sequencing clone quantification. TCRdb re-derived calls from the PCR reads in MiXCR, one entry per CDR3 protein. Among over 300,000 distinct CDR3 sequences, about 22% were seen once, and the ten largest hold 0.65% to 0.75%. Specimen: naive CD8+ T cells from blood, with Jurkat cell RNA spiked in. Subset specified: FACS-sorted CD8+CD4-CCR7+CD45RA+ naive T cells. All receptors come from a human donor in good health. Some libraries in this study had Jurkat cell RNA spiked in.

The V gene is TRBV14, the J gene TRBJ2-3; D remains ambiguous. CDR1 and CDR2 from the germline V gene are SGHDN and FVKESK. Trimming took off 4 bases at V and 0 bases at J, with 11 bases between the two ends. CDR3 length: 15 amino acids. The CDR3 coding sequence is TGTGCCAGCAGCCTTGGTGTTGCTAGCACAGATACGCAGTATTTT. Protein: CASSLGVASTDTQYF. Together with reference TRBV14 and TRBJ2-3, the CDR3 gives the full variable domain: EAGVTQFPSHSVIEKGQTVTLRCDPISGHDNLYWYRRVMGKEIKFLLHFVKESKQDESGMPNNRFLAERTGGTYSTLKVQPAELEDSGVYFCASSLGVASTDTQYFGPGTRLTVL.

As for this clonotype: The conserved final phenylalanine or tryptophan is absent from the CDR3, which likely points to a read error. The chain links TRBV4-2 to TRBJ1-1, with D maybe TRBD1 (6 bases). Trimming cost V 1 base and J 3 bases, with 15 bases left between them. The CDR3 totals 16 residues. Looked up from germline, CDR1 is LGHNA and CDR2 is YNFKEQ. The CDR3 region has the DNA TGTGCCAGCAGCCAAGTAGGGGCAGGGGAGGACACTGAAGCTTTCCTT. Its translation is CASSQVGAGEDTEAFL.

Turning to this clonotype: The CDR3 does not close with the conserved phenylalanine or tryptophan, likely indicating a read error. Here the CDR3 DNA reads TGTGCCAGCAGCTATTCAGGGTCCTACAATGAGCAGTTCATC. It encodes CASSYSGSYNEQFI. The V and J genes are TRBV4-2 and TRBJ2-1, with a tentative D call TRBD1 (5 bases). CDR1 is LGHNA, CDR2 YNFKEQ, per germline. Trimming shortened V by 5 bases and J by 1 base, and 9 bases separated the two germline ends. CDR3 length: 14 residues.

The rearrangement uses TRBV4-3 and TRBJ2-7; 9 bases fit TRBD1. CDR1 is LGHNA and CDR2 is YSLEER in the germline V gene. This CDR3 comprises 15 residues. V was pared by 2 bases and J by 6 bases, with 8 bases of the junction left unmatched. The CDR3 region is CASSQYRDREIEQYF. The CDR3 DNA sequence: TGCGCCAGCAGCCAATACCGGGACAGGGAAATCGAGCAGTACTTC.

This clonotype was recorded at least ten times. The chain joins TRBV12-5 to TRBJ2-5, with 8 positions matching TRBD1. After removal of 2 bases from V and 3 bases from J, the junction contained 8 bases not matched to a gene. The germline gives CDR1 LGHNT, CDR2 FRNRAP. There are 16 residues in the CDR3. The CDR3 here is CASGLPNSTGEETQYF. In DNA form, the CDR3 reads TGTGCTAGTGGTTTGCCAAACTCGACAGGGGAAGAGACCCAGTACTTC.

In its sample, this clonotype was seen a few times. This rearrangement joins TRBV12-3 or TRBV12-4 to TRBJ1-1; no definite D call. Between the trimmed V and J ends, which lost 5 bases and 0 bases, there was a span of 13 bases. The CDR3 spans 15 residues. As DNA, the CDR3 is TGTGCCAGCAGTCCTTTATCCTTAATGAACACTGAAGCTTTCTTT. Translation gives CASSPLSLMNTEAFF.

This clonotype was found many times. The V and J genes are TRBV6-5 and TRBJ2-5; possibly TRBD2 for D (5 bases). Germline V gene lookup returns CDR1 MNHEY and CDR2 SVGAGI. V lost 3 bases to trimming and J lost 5 bases, with 10 bases between them. This CDR3 spans 13 amino acids. The CDR3 loop is CASSYSVLETQYF. The DNA of the CDR3 is TGTGCCAGCAGTTATAGCGTTTTGGAGACCCAGTACTTC.

With respect to this clonotype: This may be a read error: a much more frequent sequence differs by one nucleotide. This chain links TRBV6-1 with TRBJ2-7; the match to TRBD1 covers 8 bases. Germline lookup yields CDR1 MNHNS and CDR2 SASEGT. CDR3 size: 14 residues. DNA for the CDR3: TGTGCCCGCAGCCCTCCATACAGGGGGGATGAGCAGTACTTC. Protein: CARSPPYRGDEQYF.

The sample holds a few counts of this clonotype. CDR3: CASPSSGQQPQHF. The DNA for the CDR3 is TGTGCCAGCCCTTCGAGCGGGCAACAGCCCCAGCATTTT. This chain uses TRBV28 with TRBJ1-5; D remains unclear. Per germline, CDR1 MDHEN and CDR2 SYDVKM. V lost 8 bases and J 7 bases, leaving 15 bases between the germline ends. CDR3 size: 13 residues.

This chain links TRBV20-1 with TRBJ1-5; D is possibly TRBD1 (6 bases). Trimming shortened V by 1 base and J by 0 bases, and 13 bases separated the two germline ends. Germline lookup yields CDR1 DFQATT and CDR2 SNEGSKA (reference sequence). CDR3 size: 16 residues. As DNA, the CDR3 is TGCAGTGCTAGAGGTACAGGGCGGTATAGCAATCAGCCCCAGCATTTT. It encodes CSARGTGRYSNQPQHF.

The chain carries TRBV7-9 and TRBJ1-4; D perhaps matches TRBD1 (5 bases). Germline-derived CDR1 and CDR2 are SEHNR and FQNEAQ (reference sequence). This CDR3 is 17 amino acids long. Trimming shortened V by 6 bases and J by 7 bases, and 24 bases separated the two germline ends. CDR3 bases: TGTGCCAGCAGATCCTCCCTCCTTAGGGGTGGTGGTGAAAAACTGTTTTTT. Translated: CASRSSLLRGGGEKLFF.

Comment on this clonotype: This may be a read error: a much more frequent sequence differs by one nucleotide. The gene calls are TRBV5-1 and TRBJ1-1, with 7 bases matching TRBD1. Germline V gene sequence: CDR1 SGHRS, CDR2 YFSETQ. The CDR3 is made up of 18 amino acids. V shed 5 bases and J 5 bases; nucleotides not matched to a gene: 21. CDR3 sequence reads: CASSFAGTVGLGTTEAFF. The DNA for the CDR3 is TGCGCCAGCAGTTTCGCCGGGACAGTGGGCCTCGGAACGACTGAAGCTTTCTTT.

This clonotype was observed many times. The gene calls are TRBV29-1 and TRBJ2-3; TRBD1 matches 9 bases. After removal of 0 bases from V and 6 bases from J, the junction contained 7 bases not matched to a gene. The CDR3 totals 15 residues. Germline assignment: CDR1 SQVTM and CDR2 ANQGSEA. The CDR3 protein is CSVEDLFGQGDTQYF. The CDR3 DNA reads TGCAGCGTTGAAGATCTTTTTGGACAGGGGGATACGCAGTATTTT.

This clonotype was seen many times. The V gene is TRBV7-9, the J gene TRBJ2-4; no definite D call. CDR3 length: 12 amino acids. V was clipped by 4 bases and J by 8 bases, with 9 bases between them. The germline CDR1 and CDR2 sequences are SEHNR and FQNEAQ (reference sequence). The CDR3 reads CASSSYRDIQYF. The CDR3 bases are TGTGCCAGCAGCTCTTATAGGGACATTCAGTACTTC.

The V call is TRBV14, the J call TRBJ2-1; possibly TRBD2 for D (5 bases). CDR3 length: 15 residues. Looked up from germline, CDR1 is SGHDN and CDR2 is FVKESK. V was pared by 5 bases and J by 0 bases, with 11 bases between. The CDR3 region has the DNA TGTGCCAGCAGCACGGGGTTGGGCTCCTACAATGAGCAGTTCTTC. Encoded protein: CASSTGLGSYNEQFF.

This clonotype was counted at least ten times. The chain carries TRBV24-1 and TRBJ2-1; the D is unclear. This CDR3 has 11 amino acids. V was cut by 10 bases and J by 12 bases, with 15 bases left in between. Germline lookup yields CDR1 KGHDR and CDR2 SFDVKD. CDR3 protein: CATARSDRQFF. The CDR3 DNA reads TGTGCCACTGCTCGATCGGATCGGCAGTTCTTC.

The V gene is TRBV6-2 or TRBV6-3, the J gene TRBJ2-1; 7 positions match TRBD2. V lost 4 bases and J lost 4; bases outside the gene matches: 7. The length of the CDR3 is 15 residues. The germline gives CDR1 MNHEY, CDR2 SVGEGT. DNA for the CDR3: TGTGCCAGCAGTTGGGGTCTAGCGGCATACAATGAGCAGTTCTTC. The encoded protein is CASSWGLAAYNEQFF.

Notes on this clonotype: A read error is possible here, since a much larger clone lies one base away. The chain uses TRBV9 and TRBJ2-5; D not certain. The V gene's germline CDR1 is SGDLS and CDR2 YYNGEE. The CDR3 length is 14 residues. The CDR3 loop is CASGVGYGQETQYF. In DNA form, the CDR3 reads TGTGCCAGCGGCGTAGGGTACGGCCAAGAGACCCAGTACTTC.

The chain couples TRBV11-2 to TRBJ2-3; possible D gene TRBD1, 6 bases. The V end was cut by 4 bases, the J end by 0 bases, with 17 bases between. Germline CDR1 SGHAT, CDR2 FQNNGV. CDR3 size: 17 residues. In nucleotides, the CDR3 is TGTGCCAGCAGCTGGGGGTTTAGGACAGATAGCACAGATACGCAGTATTTT. Translation: CASSWGFRTDSTDTQYF.

At least ten counts were recorded for this clonotype. The V call is TRBV6-6, the J call TRBJ1-2; 7 bases fit TRBD1. This CDR3 region has 16 residues. Trimming cost V 6 bases and J 6 bases; bases outside gene matches: 16. The germline V gene has CDR1 MNHNY and CDR2 SVGAGI (reference sequence). This chain's CDR3 is CASSNEGAREVHGYTF. CDR3 DNA sequence: TGTGCCAGCAGCAACGAGGGGGCGCGGGAAGTTCATGGCTACACCTTC.